The clone carrying this T cell receptor beta chain was detected ten times or more. No antigen is known for it. Patients with uncontrolled infections, other autoimmune diseases, pregnancy or lactation were excluded. These data are taken from a study of T cells in Graves' hyperthyroidism and ophthalmopathy. General study points: Most thyroid clonotypes expanded above 0.001 appeared in blood too. The model foresaw ophthalmopathy a median around 6 months prior to onset.

The investigators amplified TCR beta CDR3 regions from RNA transcripts. First-round RT-PCR of the TCR CDR3 relied on the HTBI primer set. In TCRdb, the multiplex PCR reads were re-called with MiXCR into one record per CDR3 protein. Of approximately 610,000 distinct CDR3 sequences listed, 16% were seen once; the top ten hold under 20%. Germline V gene sequence: CDR1 DFQATT, CDR2 SNEGSKA (reference sequence). Trimming at V came to 4 bases and at J to 8 bases, leaving 7 bases not matched to a gene. This CDR3 is built from 13 residues. The V gene is TRBV20-1, the J gene TRBJ1-4; TRBD1 agrees at 7 bases. Sequencing was performed on blood. The source of this sequence is a woman aged 18-29 years with Graves' hyperthyroidism. CDR3 DNA sequence: TGCAGTGCTACGACAGGGATGGACGAAAAACTGTTTTTT. It encodes CSATTGMDEKLFF.